The sequence of this T cell receptor (beta chain) was determined in a study of cytomegalovirus exposure and HLA in healthy donors. Remarks on this clone: Its antigen is as yet unknown.

CDR3 length equals 15 residues. Unmatched junction bases numbered 3, after V lost 5 bases and J lost 0 bases. CDR1 SGHNT and CDR2 YENEEA come from the germline V gene. PCR was performed using 60 Vbeta and 13 Jbeta primers. Assay: immunoSEQ multiplex PCR; the TCRdb copy retains only in-frame clones and omits some. The profile shows 90,000 to 120,000 clones, 65% to 80% of them singletons. Overall study results and limits: TCR beta V- and J-gene trimming was later associated with a missense DCLRE1C variant. A later analysis showed HLA-associated TCR beta chains outstripping equally common others in clonal expansion.

This TCR was recovered from a male donor in good health and CMV-seronegative. The sequenced material came from PBMCs. The chain combines TRBV11-3 with TRBJ2-1, with TRBD2 matching over 8 bases. This CDR3 is CASSPGRASYNEQFF. The DNA for the CDR3 is TGTGCCAGCAGCCCCGGGAGGGCCTCCTACAATGAGCAGTTCTTC.